This T cell receptor (beta chain) stems from a study of blood T cell repertoires in COVID-19. Clones were sequenced by immunoSEQ multiplex PCR, and TCRdb holds only the in-frame ones, with some missing. Of some 270,000 clones listed, under 90% are singletons. The CDR3 spans 15 residues. The germline V gene has CDR1 SGHRS and CDR2 YFSETQ. V lost 0 bases to trimming and J lost 9 bases; unmatched junction nucleotides: 7. The chain carries TRBV5-1 and TRBJ2-1; 9 positions agree with TRBD2. Sequencing was done on a sample of PBMCs or T cells enriched from blood (not recorded which). This TCR came from a woman aged 40 to 49 who had recovered from COVID-19. CDR3 bases: TGCGCCAGCAGCTTGGGAGTAGCGGGGGAGACTGAGCAGTTCTTC. The encoded protein is CASSLGVAGETEQFF.